Each of the 6 T cell receptor beta chains below was sequenced from the same sample in a study of blood T cell repertoires in COVID-19. TCRdb's table, derived via immunoSEQ multiplex PCR, lists solely in-frame clones and lacks some. The sample lists 55,000 to 70,000 clones; 87% were seen once. Material: peripheral blood. These receptors all come from a woman of 80 years or more with COVID-19, enrolled during active disease.

This sequence joins TRBV6-2 or TRBV6-3 and TRBJ1-1; weak D call: TRBD1 (5 bases). The CDR3 runs to 15 residues. V lost 4 bases and J 0 bases, leaving 12 bases between the germline ends. From germline, CDR1 is MNHEY and CDR2 SVGEGT. CDR3 nucleotide sequence: TGTGCCAGCAGTTCCCCTGGGGGGGTGAACACTGAAGCTTTCTTT. This translates into CASSSPGGVNTEAFF.

The J gene is TRBJ2-2, the V gene TRBV14; D call uncertain. V lost 0 bases, J lost 7 bases, and 15 bases lay in between. The CDR3 length is 16 residues. The germline gives CDR1 SGHDN, CDR2 FVKESK. The CDR3: CASSQEILRGGGELFF. The DNA for the CDR3 is TGTGCCAGCAGCCAAGAGATCCTACGAGGCGGCGGGGAGCTGTTTTTT.

This chain joins TRBV5-4 and TRBJ1-3; D might be TRBD1 (6 bases). The V end lost 4 bases, the J end lost 2 bases, and 16 bases lay between the germline ends. CDR3 size: 16 residues. CDR1 is SGHNT and CDR2 is YYREEE in the germline V gene (reference sequence). CDR3 in amino acids: CASSQGGGGPGNTIYF. The CDR3 coding sequence is TGTGCCAGCAGCCAGGGTGGGGGGGGCCCTGGAAACACCATATATTTT. The full variable domain, with the rest looked up from reference TRBV5-4 and TRBJ1-3, is ETGVTQSPTHLIKTRGQQVTLRCSSQSGHNTVSWYQQALGQGPQFIFQYYREEENGRGNFPPRFSGLQFPNYSSELNVNALELDDSALYLCASSQGGGGPGNTIYFGEGSWLTVV.

The gene calls are TRBV7-9 and TRBJ2-2; maybe TRBD1 (5 bases). The V and J ends lost 3 bases and 4 bases respectively, with 12 bases between them. Looked up from germline, CDR1 is SEHNR and CDR2 is FQNEAQ (reference sequence). The CDR3 covers 15 residues. In DNA, the CDR3 is TGTGCCAGCAGCTTGGAAGGGGCGAGCACCGGGGAGCTGTTTTTT. This codes for CASSLEGASTGELFF.

The rearrangement links TRBV11-2 to TRBJ2-7; TRBD1 is a possible D gene (7 bases). Germline V gives CDR1 SGHAT, CDR2 FQNNGV. Trimming stripped 0 bases from V and 7 bases from J, with 19 bases between. This CDR3 spans 16 amino acids. For the CDR3, the DNA is TGTGCCAGCAGCTTAGATCGTCAGGGGGGACATCGGGAGCAGTACTTC. This codes for CASSLDRQGGHREQYF. The complete variable domain, with remaining parts taken from reference TRBV11-2 and TRBJ2-7, reads EAGVAQSPRYKIIEKRQSVAFWCNPISGHATLYWYQQILGQGPKLLIQFQNNGVVDDSQLPKDRFSAERLKGVDSTLKIQPAKLEDSAVYLCASSLDRQGGHREQYFGPGTRLTVT.

The chain couples TRBV27 to TRBJ2-7; D not resolved. Germline CDR1 and CDR2: MNHEY and SMNVEV (reference sequence). The CDR3 runs to 13 residues. V lost 2 bases and J lost 0, with 5 bases in between. CDR3 sequence reads: CASSLTYSYEQYF. The CDR3 bases are TGTGCCAGCAGTTTAACTTACTCCTACGAGCAGTACTTC.